Listed here are 13 T cell receptor beta chains from one sample, sequenced in a study of T cell responses to AZD1222 COVID-19 vaccine. Here immunoSEQ multiplex PCR was the method, and the copy in TCRdb shows in-frame clones only, minus some. This table has under 140,000 clones, about 90% appearing once. The sample here was peripheral blood, taken 28 days after the second AZD1222 dose. Receptor source: an adult who received the AZD1222 COVID-19 vaccine.

The gene calls are TRBV6-4 and TRBJ1-4; 7 bases agree with TRBD1. Trimming took 5 bases from V and 7 from J; bases not matched to a gene: 4. Germline CDR1 MRHNA, CDR2 SNTAGT. The CDR3 is 13 residues long. The chain's CDR3 is CASSRQGGEKLFF. The CDR3 region has the DNA TGTGCCAGCAGTCGACAGGGAGGTGAAAAACTGTTTTTT.

V usage is TRBV10-1 and J usage is TRBJ2-3; D is unclear. CDR3 length: 11 amino acids. In germline, CDR1 is WNHNN, CDR2 SYGVQD (reference sequence). The CDR3 loop reads CALGRPDTQYF. CDR3 bases: TGCGCACTCGGAAGACCAGATACGCAGTATTTT.

The sample holds one count of this clone. The rearrangement joins TRBV3-1 (or the pseudogene TRBV3-2) to TRBJ2-5; D not certain. This CDR3 has 13 residues. Germline loops: CDR1 LGHDT, CDR2 YNNKEL (reference sequence). The V and J ends lost 1 base and 4 bases respectively, with 7 bases between them. The CDR3 DNA reads TGTGCCAGCAGCCAAGCAGGCGGAGAGACCCAGTACTTC. Residues: CASSQAGGETQYF.

The genes are TRBV4-2 and TRBJ2-7, with 7 bases fitting TRBD1. The CDR3 consists of 15 residues. Germline lookup yields CDR1 LGHNA and CDR2 YNFKEQ. Losses at the gene ends were 0 bases for V and 4 bases for J; bases not matched to a gene: 6. CDR3 amino acids: CASSQDLGQRYEQYF. The CDR3 DNA follows: TGTGCCAGCAGCCAAGATTTGGGACAGCGGTACGAGCAGTACTTC.

This sequence joins TRBV19 and TRBJ1-2; no clear D gene. Germline V gives CDR1 LNHDA, CDR2 SQIVND (reference sequence). The germline V and J ends were trimmed by 5 bases and 8 bases, with 12 bases remaining between them. CDR3 length equals 12 residues. The CDR3 coding sequence is TGTGCCAGTAGTCTGGACCAGAGGGGCTACACCTTC. Translating gives CASSLDQRGYTF.

The chain employs TRBV6-5 and TRBJ1-5, with D possibly being TRBD1 (6 bases). V lost 5 bases to trimming and J lost 6 bases, with 17 bases between them. Germline assignment: CDR1 MNHEY and CDR2 SVGAGI. This CDR3 has 15 amino acids. The CDR3 bases are TGTGCCAGCAGTCCTTCTACAGGGTTGGGTCAGCCCCAGCATTTT. Its protein is CASSPSTGLGQPQHF.

The chain is built from TRBV9 and TRBJ2-5; TRBD2 agrees at 8 bases. V gave up 4 bases and J gave up 5 bases; unmatched junction bases: 7. Germline V gene lookup returns CDR1 SGDLS and CDR2 YYNGEE. This CDR3 region has 14 residues. CDR3 coding DNA: TGTGCCAGCAGCCCTGGGGGACTAGGGGAGACCCAGTACTTC. Translating it yields CASSPGGLGETQYF.

The chain uses TRBV3-1 (or the pseudogene TRBV3-2) and TRBJ1-1; D possibly corresponds to TRBD1 (5 bases). V was trimmed by 1 base and J by 0 bases, leaving 12 bases between them. The germline V gene has CDR1 LGHDT and CDR2 YNNKEL (reference sequence). The CDR3 has 16 residues. Here the CDR3 reads CASSQGWGVMNTEAFF. CDR3 DNA sequence: TGTGCCAGCAGCCAAGGATGGGGGGTTATGAACACTGAAGCTTTCTTT.

This clone was recorded a few times. This rearrangement joins TRBV27 to TRBJ1-2; no reliable D call. The CDR3 is 14 amino acids. Germline assignment: CDR1 MNHEY and CDR2 SMNVEV (reference sequence). V lost 8 bases to trimming and J lost 5 bases, with 18 bases between them. The CDR3 region has the DNA TGTGCCAGCGCGATGGGCGGGGTCGGATATGGCTACACCTTC. It yields the protein CASAMGGVGYGYTF.

The chain combines TRBV29-1 with TRBJ2-7, with D hard to call. CDR3 length equals 14 residues. CDR1 SQVTM and CDR2 ANQGSEA come from the germline V gene. V was cut by 0 bases and J by 5 bases, with 14 bases left in between. The CDR3 region is CSVEDGGRLDEQYF. The CDR3 coding sequence is TGCAGCGTTGAAGATGGTGGCAGGCTCGACGAGCAGTACTTC.

The chain carries TRBV5-4 and TRBJ1-2; perhaps TRBD1 as D (5 bases). The V gene's germline CDR1 is SGHNT and CDR2 YYREEE (reference sequence). With 10 bases removed from V and 2 bases from J, the gap between germline ends came to 9 bases. The CDR3 contains 11 residues. In DNA, the CDR3 is TGTGCCGCGGGGCAGAACTATGGCTACACCTTC. As protein: CAAGQNYGYTF.

This chain uses TRBV5-1 with TRBJ2-3; D ambiguous. CDR1 is SGHRS, CDR2 YFSETQ, per germline. The CDR3 spans 15 residues. Trimming removed 0 bases at V and 2 bases at J, with 10 bases between. In DNA, the CDR3 is TGCGCCAGCAGCTTGGACATTTCCTCCACAGATACGCAGTATTTT. Its translation: CASSLDISSTDTQYF.

The J gene is TRBJ1-2, the V gene TRBV19; no firm D call. Germline V gene data show CDR1 as LNHDA and CDR2 as SQIVND (reference sequence). The CDR3 is made up of 13 amino acids. V was pared by 3 bases and J by 7 bases, with 12 bases between. The CDR3 DNA reads TGTGCCAGTAGTATCGATCGAGGAGTTGGCTACACCTTC. Protein product: CASSIDRGVGYTF.